This T cell receptor (beta chain) was sequenced for a study of a mutant IDH1 vaccine in newly diagnosed glioma. As to this clone: Its antigen is unidentified.

Method: immunoSEQ multiplex PCR; TCRdb's copy keeps in-frame clones and lacks some. The data hold some 120,000 clones, with 80% observed a single time. The germline V and J ends were trimmed by 6 bases and 6 bases, with 15 bases remaining between them. Germline V CDR1 and CDR2: MGHDK, SYGVNS. The CDR3 is made up of 15 amino acids. Time point defined: week 11, during vaccination. In the vaccine, a single dose held 300 ug of the mutant IDH1 20-mer peptide, along with topical imiquimod. The receptor was derived from a middle-aged man with glioma. The chain recombines TRBV25-1 with TRBJ1-6; TRBD1 is a possible D gene (6 bases). The sequencing here drew on PBMCs, taken from a glioma patient whose treatment included an IDH1 peptide vaccine. The CDR3 coding sequence is TGTGCCAGCAGAGACCGGGGGGCGCCTAATTCACCCCTCCACTTT. Translated, it gives CASRDRGAPNSPLHF.